These 25 T cell receptor beta chains came from one sample sequenced in a study of T cells in Graves' hyperthyroidism and ophthalmopathy. Amplification of TCR beta CDR3 regions was performed using RNA transcripts as template. HTBI primers were the set used in a first-round RT-PCR of the TCR CDR3. TCRdb reprocessed the multiplex PCR reads via MiXCR and lists one record per CDR3 protein. The table lists a few hundred thousand distinct CDR3 sequences, more than 15% of them singletons. The specimen sequenced was blood. These TCRs come from a young woman with Graves' ophthalmopathy.

V usage is TRBV6-2 or TRBV6-3 and J usage is TRBJ2-1; 13 positions agree with TRBD2. Trimming removed 5 bases from V and 2 bases from J; junction bases left unmatched: 12. Germline values: CDR1 MNHEY, CDR2 SVGEGT. The CDR3 extends over 19 amino acids. Here the CDR3 DNA reads TGTGCCAGCAGTCCCAGGCTAACTAGCGGGAGGGCCCCCTACAATGAGCAGTTCTTC. Amino acid sequence: CASSPRLTSGRAPYNEQFF.

This clonotype was counted ten times or more. The chain has TRBV30 and TRBJ1-2; no clear D. CDR3 size: 14 residues. V lost 1 base and J lost 4, with 13 bases in between. Germline loops: CDR1 GTSNPN, CDR2 SVGIG (reference sequence). The CDR3 sequence is CAWSETPLSYGYTF. The CDR3 DNA reads as TGTGCCTGGAGTGAGACACCGCTCAGCTATGGCTACACCTTC.

This clonotype was seen ten or more times. The chain uses TRBV7-2 and TRBJ2-1; D unresolved. The CDR3 has 16 residues. Germline values: CDR1 SGHTA, CDR2 FQGNSA. V dropped 3 bases and J dropped 5 bases, with 17 bases sitting between them. The CDR3 sequence is CASSFIPTLLNNEQFF. CDR3 DNA: TGTGCCAGCAGCTTCATCCCTACCCTCTTAAACAATGAGCAGTTCTTC.

This clonotype was seen many times. This chain links TRBV5-1 with TRBJ2-1, with 8 bases lining up with TRBD1. Germline values: CDR1 SGHRS, CDR2 YFSETQ. The J segment lost 3 bases and the V segment lost 3 bases, leaving 5 bases of the junction unmatched. The CDR3 runs 15 residues. The CDR3 spells CASSSGGSNYNEQFF. Written as DNA, the CDR3 is TGCGCCAGCAGCTCAGGGGGCTCCAACTACAATGAGCAGTTCTTC.

The CDR3 protein is CASSSLLGDGTNEKLFF. In DNA, the CDR3 is TGTGCCAGTAGTTCACTACTCGGGGACGGGACTAATGAAAAACTGTTTTTT. The gene calls are TRBV19 and TRBJ1-4, with D possibly TRBD1 on 5 matching bases. CDR1 and CDR2 from the germline V gene are LNHDA and SQIVND (reference sequence). V lost 5 bases, J lost 2 bases, and 18 bases lay in between. The CDR3 has 17 residues.

This clonotype appeared many times. The chain uses TRBV11-2 and TRBJ1-1; D not certain. CDR3 length: 14 residues. CDR1 is SGHAT, CDR2 FQNNGV, per germline. Trimming stripped 3 bases from V and 2 bases from J, with 10 bases between. CDR3 loop: CASSFRLGNTEAFF. The CDR3 nucleotides read TGTGCCAGCAGCTTTCGGTTGGGAAACACTGAAGCTTTCTTT.

The V gene is TRBV19, the J gene TRBJ2-5; D call uncertain. Looked up from germline, CDR1 is LNHDA and CDR2 is SQIVND (reference sequence). The CDR3 contains 16 residues. V lost 4 bases and J lost 4, with 19 bases in between. In DNA, the CDR3 is TGTGCCAGTAGTAAATCCGGGCCCCGAGGCCCAGAGACCCAGTACTTC. As protein: CASSKSGPRGPETQYF.

The sample holds many counts of this clonotype. This chain joins TRBV5-1 and TRBJ1-3; D remains ambiguous. The CDR3 covers 16 residues. V was clipped by 3 bases and J by 4 bases, with 17 bases between them. Germline CDR1 SGHRS, CDR2 YFSETQ. The CDR3 coding sequence is TGCGCCAGCAGCTCCGTGACTGGAGCTTTAGGAAACACCATATATTTT. This codes for CASSSVTGALGNTIYF. Full variable domain (remainder filled in from reference TRBV5-1 and TRBJ1-3): KAGVTQTPRYLIKTRGQQVTLSCSPISGHRSVSWYQQTPGQGLQFLFEYFSETQRNKGNFPGRFSGRQFSNSRSEMNVSTLELGDSALYLCASSSVTGALGNTIYFGEGSWLTVV.

This clonotype was counted between two and nine times. The genes are TRBV5-1 and TRBJ1-1; tentative D call: TRBD1 (6 bases). This CDR3 has 15 amino acids. Germline V CDR1 and CDR2: SGHRS, YFSETQ. The V gene lost 8 bases and the J gene lost 3 bases, with 20 bases spanning the gap. CDR3 loop: CASQQGGGAHTEAFF. DNA for the CDR3: TGCGCCAGTCAGCAAGGCGGGGGCGCTCACACTGAAGCTTTCTTT. The entire variable domain, with the rest obtained from reference TRBV5-1 and TRBJ1-1, is as follows: KAGVTQTPRYLIKTRGQQVTLSCSPISGHRSVSWYQQTPGQGLQFLFEYFSETQRNKGNFPGRFSGRQFSNSRSEMNVSTLELGDSALYLCASQQGGGAHTEAFFGQGTRLTVV.

This clonotype was counted ten times or more. The J gene is TRBJ2-5, the V gene TRBV7-2; 12 bases line up with TRBD1. V lost 3 bases to trimming and J lost 5 bases; unmatched junction nucleotides: 4. This CDR3 region has 15 residues. In germline, CDR1 is SGHTA, CDR2 FQGNSA. The CDR3 bases are TGTGCCAGCAGCTTCGGGACAGGGGGCCACGAGACCCAGTACTTC. Protein sequence: CASSFGTGGHETQYF.

This clonotype was seen ten or more times. J is TRBJ2-1 and V is TRBV29-1; TRBD2 matches 8 bases. Germline CDR1 is SQVTM and CDR2 is ANQGSEA. V trimming: 0 bases; J trimming: 5 bases; junction bases outside the gene matches: 12. There are 17 residues in the CDR3. The CDR3 DNA follows: TGCAGCGTTGAAGATCTTGCCAGCGGGAGCTGGGACAATGAGCAGTTCTTC. This gives the protein CSVEDLASGSWDNEQFF.

The sample holds many counts of this clonotype. The chain combines TRBV5-1 with TRBJ2-2; weak D call: TRBD2 (6 bases). The CDR3 length is 14 residues. V lost 5 bases and J lost 2, with 10 bases in between. Germline CDR1 reads SGHRS; CDR2 reads YFSETQ. As DNA, the CDR3 is TGCGCCAGCAGAAGGGACTCAAACACCGGGGAGCTGTTTTTT. Protein sequence: CASRRDSNTGELFF.

Details on this clonotype: A much larger clone sits a single nucleotide away, making a read error possible. The rearrangement uses TRBV11-3 and TRBJ2-2; 9 bases align to TRBD1. Germline V gene data show CDR1 as SGHNT and CDR2 as YENEEA. The CDR3 consists of 14 residues. In nucleotides, the CDR3 is TGTGCCAGCAGCGGGGACAGGGTAAACGGGGAGCTGTCTTTT. Translated: CASSGDRVNGELSF.

V and J are TRBV19 and TRBJ2-1; a possible D gene is TRBD2 (5 bases). The V gene lost 7 bases and the J gene lost 2 bases, with 18 bases spanning the gap. Looked up from germline, CDR1 is LNHDA and CDR2 is SQIVND (reference sequence). The CDR3 runs 16 residues. CDR3 nucleotides: TGTGCCAGTAAGCCCACTGGGTCCGGGGCCTACAATGAGCAGTTCTTC. It is translated as CASKPTGSGAYNEQFF.

This clonotype was detected a few times. V usage is TRBV6-1 and J usage is TRBJ1-3, with D unresolved. Germline-derived CDR1 and CDR2 are MNHNS and SASEGT. CDR3 length: 16 amino acids. Trimming cost V 8 bases and J 0 bases, with 17 bases left between them. The CDR3 here is CASLTSTVPSGNTIYF. Written as DNA, the CDR3 is TGTGCCAGCTTAACCTCGACGGTGCCCTCTGGAAACACCATATATTTT.

A single count supports this clonotype. V and J are TRBV28 and TRBJ1-6, with a possible D match to TRBD1 (5 bases). The CDR3 runs to 11 residues. Trimming removed 6 bases from V and 8 bases from J, with 5 bases in between. Per germline, CDR1 MDHEN and CDR2 SYDVKM. The CDR3: CASRGDSPLHF. CDR3 nucleotides: TGTGCCAGCAGGGGGGATTCACCCCTCCACTTT.

This clonotype was seen many times. The chain combines TRBV12-3 or TRBV12-4 with TRBJ2-5; no firm D call. Trimming left V 3 bases short and J 5 bases short, with 13 bases between. The CDR3 contains 14 residues. CDR3 protein: CASSLSDIWETQYF. CDR3 sequence (DNA): TGTGCCAGCAGTTTGTCCGACATCTGGGAGACCCAGTACTTC.

This clonotype has only a few counts. V gene TRBV20-1 combines with J gene TRBJ2-3, with TRBD2 as a possible D gene (6 bases). The germline V and J ends were trimmed by 6 bases and 5 bases, with 21 bases remaining between them. Germline V gene data show CDR1 as DFQATT and CDR2 as SNEGSKA (reference sequence). CDR3 length: 15 amino acids. The CDR3 sequence is CSAPGGTHPGDTQYF. CDR3 in DNA: TGCAGTGCCCCCGGCGGGACCCACCCCGGAGATACGCAGTATTTT.

This chain links TRBV27 with TRBJ2-5; D remains ambiguous. Between the trimmed V and J ends, which lost 2 bases and 10 bases, there was a span of 20 bases. CDR1 is MNHEY and CDR2 is SMNVEV in the germline V gene (reference sequence). This CDR3 spans 15 amino acids. The CDR3 loop reads CASSLRQDQGLGQYF. The CDR3 DNA reads as TGTGCCAGCAGTTTAAGGCAGGACCAAGGGTTGGGCCAGTACTTC.

A single count supports this clonotype. The CDR3 does not end in the conserved phenylalanine or tryptophan, so this is likely a read error. V is TRBV10-3 and J is TRBJ1-1, with TRBD1 as a possible D gene (5 bases). CDR1 is ENHRY and CDR2 is SYGVKD in the germline V gene. Between the trimmed V and J ends, which lost 10 bases and 1 base, there was a span of 10 bases. CDR3 length equals 12 residues. For the CDR3, the DNA is TGTGCCACGGGGCACCAGAACACTGAAGCTTTCTCT. It translates to CATGHQNTEAFS.

The rearrangement links TRBV19 to TRBJ2-1, with 10 positions matching TRBD2. Germline-derived CDR1 and CDR2 are LNHDA and SQIVND (reference sequence). This CDR3 is 15 amino acids long. The V gene end was trimmed by 7 bases and the J gene end by 7 bases; junction bases not matched to a gene: 10. The CDR3 DNA follows: TGTGCCAGTAAGGTGATAGCGGGAGGAGTAAATGAGCAGTTCTTC. It codes for CASKVIAGGVNEQFF.

The J gene is TRBJ2-7, the V gene TRBV29-1; 7 bases agree with TRBD2. The CDR3 spans 10 residues. The V gene's germline CDR1 is SQVTM and CDR2 ANQGSEA. Trimming took 7 bases from V and 5 from J; bases not matched to a gene: 2. This chain's CDR3 is CSGGGDEQYF. DNA for the CDR3: TGCAGCGGGGGGGGGGACGAGCAGTACTTC.

This clonotype showed up just a few times. This CDR3 reads CSAGKGGQSTGELFF. Here the CDR3 DNA reads TGCAGTGCTGGCAAAGGAGGACAGTCCACCGGGGAGCTGTTTTTT. The chain combines TRBV20-1 with TRBJ2-2, with D possibly being TRBD1 (6 bases). CDR1 is DFQATT, CDR2 SNEGSKA, per germline (reference sequence). The CDR3 is made up of 15 amino acids. The V end was cut by 5 bases, the J end by 4 bases, with 17 bases between.

This clonotype was picked up many times. The chain joins TRBV18 to TRBJ1-5, with TRBD1 matching 8 bases. The V gene end was trimmed by 6 bases and the J gene end by 1 base; junction bases not matched to a gene: 11. There are 17 residues in the CDR3. Germline CDR1 reads KGHSH; CDR2 reads LQKENI. The DNA for the CDR3 is TGTGCCAGCTCGCCAACAACACAGGGGGGAAGCAATCAGCCCCAGCATTTT. Translated: CASSPTTQGGSNQPQHF. Filled out from reference TRBV18 and TRBJ1-5, the complete variable domain reads NAGVMQNPRHLVRRRGQEARLRCSPMKGHSHVYWYRQLPEEGLKFMVYLQKENIIDESGMPKERFSAEFPKEGPSILRIQQVVRGDSAAYFCASSPTTQGGSNQPQHFGDGTRLSIL.

At least ten counts were recorded for this clonotype. The chain carries TRBV7-9 and TRBJ2-5, with D perhaps TRBD1 (5 bases). CDR1 SEHNR and CDR2 FQNEAQ come from the germline V gene (reference sequence). With 5 bases removed from V and 5 bases from J, the gap between germline ends came to 18 bases. The CDR3 spans 15 residues. The CDR3 nucleotides read TGTGCCAGCAGCCCACCCTTCAGGGTTAGTGAGACCCAGTACTTC. Translating gives CASSPPFRVSETQYF.